Listed here is a single T cell receptor (beta chain). The entry originates in a study of OX40 agonist ivuxolimab in advanced cancers. Using immunoSEQ multiplex PCR, the repertoire was profiled, and TCRdb retains in-frame clones only, with some absent. The table includes 100,000 to 120,000 clones, roughly 90% detected once. V trimming: 4 bases; J trimming: 3 bases; junction bases outside the gene matches: 6. This CDR3 comprises 15 residues. The V gene's germline CDR1 is SGHKS and CDR2 YYEKEE (reference sequence). This specimen consisted of CD4+ or CD8+ T cells sorted from blood, obtained in a trial of the OX40 agonist ivuxolimab. This TCR was sampled from an adult with an advanced solid tumor such as melanoma, head and neck, liver or kidney cancer. The chain is built from TRBV5-5 and TRBJ2-7; the match to TRBD2 covers 11 bases. CDR3 in amino acids: CASSQGLAGFYEQYF. DNA of the CDR3: TGTGCCAGCAGCCAAGGACTAGCGGGTTTCTACGAGCAGTACTTC.